A single TCR beta chain is shown here with its context. The antigen it binds to is not known. Nothing much larger sits one base from this clone, and base qualities are not available. The junction shows trimming of 3 bases on V and 5 bases on J, and the gene matches do not reach 10 bases of it. From the germline V gene, CDR1 is SNHLY and CDR2 is FYNNEI. From the cysteine through the phenylalanine, the CDR3 covers 16 amino acids. Just CDR3 DNA is preserved here, 48 bases in frame from base 1. Library preparation employed the immunoSEQ multiplex PCR assay. Roughly 100,000 TCR templates per sample were assayed on the deep sequencing platform. Genomic DNA extracted from sorted T cells was used for TCRbeta CDR3 sequencing. Per the source publication's procedure: The R programming language was used for clonal analysis of TCRbeta CDR3 data. Alloreactive CD4+ and CD8+ clones were defined by comparing unstimulated samples with post-reaction CFSE-low samples. Alloreactive CD4+ clones were assigned to regulatory or non-regulatory origin by matching sequences to sorted unstimulated Treg and non-Treg repertoires. TCRdb re-hosts the immuneACCESS table, in-frame sequences only. Its copies lack some clones; in the studies checked, an unresolved V gene accounts for under half of them, and the cause for the rest is not known. The V and J calls and clone size are taken from that table; D and trimming were inferred from the DNA. The sample table shows around 83,000 clones, and 85% to 90% are seen once. The ten largest clones capture about 15% of the sample.

The data belong to a study of siplizumab effects on memory and regulatory T cells (dated by TCRdb to between 2019 and 2020). General notes on the study: The effect of the anti-CD2 antibody siplizumab on alloreactive T-cell subsets was examined in allogeneic mixed lymphocyte reactions constructed from human PBMCs.

General findings and caveats noted by the study authors: Whether proliferating Tregs from siplizumab cultures were suppressive was not functionally confirmed. Because sequences at frequencies below about 10^-5 were poorly captured, only a minor fraction of alloreactive clones could be mapped back to unstimulated subsets. Unstimulated naive T cells appeared to be more diverse than memory T cells, and naive cells seemed to make a substantial contribution to the alloresponse. A naive or memory phenotype could not be assigned to roughly 75-96% of proliferating CD4+ or CD8+ clones. Of the alloreactive CD4+ clones that could be mapped, the Treg-derived share averaged approximately 67% with siplizumab compared with approximately 25% in control reactions. Siplizumab significantly lowered the cumulative frequency of alloreactive sequences that could be traced to unstimulated CD4+ memory T cells.

TCRbeta CDR3 sequencing was performed on sorted unstimulated T cells and on proliferating T cells recovered from mixed lymphocyte reactions. Fresh whole blood from approximately ten HLA-typed healthy donors was used to isolate PBMCs. The sample comprised CD4+ T cells sorted from blood. The sequence was obtained from a human donor in good health. The chain employs TRBV2 and TRBJ2-3, with 8 bases in between that match TRBD2. The CDR3 protein is CASSDMGTRTIDTQYF. In nucleotide form, the sequence is TGTGCCAGCAGTGACATGGGGACTAGGACGATAGATACGCAGTATTTT. The entire variable domain, with the stretches around the CDR3 drawn from the reference TRBV2 and TRBJ2-3 proteins, is EPEVTQTPSHQVTQMGQEVILRCVPISNHLYFYWYRQILGQKVEFLVSFYNNEISEKSEIFDDQFSVERPDGSNFTLKIRSTKLEDSAMYFCASSDMGTRTIDTQYFGPGTRLTVL.